This T cell receptor (beta chain) was documented in a study of shared clonotypes between healthy human individuals. Germline V gives CDR1 MRHNA, CDR2 SNTAGT. The CDR3 runs 15 residues. Trimming pared 2 bases from V and 6 bases from J, leaving 14 bases between. Regarding this clone: Other DNA sequences within the sample encode an identical CDR3.

Libraries were prepared by immunoSEQ multiplex PCR; TCRdb keeps only in-frame clonotypes and omits some of them. Among about 770,000 clones listed, 72% were seen once. CD45RA+ naive and CD45RA-negative memory subsets were separated from CD4+ cells. The receptor was isolated from a woman aged 25-40 years in good health. The sequenced material came from memory CD4+ T cells sorted from blood. The subset is: CD45RA-negative fraction. The V and J genes are TRBV6-4 and TRBJ2-1, with no clear D. The CDR3 bases are TGTGCCAGCAGTGACCCCGGGTTGGGCTCCAATGAGCAGTTCTTC. Translated: CASSDPGLGSNEQFF.